This T cell receptor (beta chain) was profiled in a study of cytomegalovirus exposure and HLA in healthy donors. Study conclusions and caveats: Fewer N-insertions than the roughly 650-donor mean were reportedly shown by an Asian-associated ancestry cluster in a later analysis.

The length of the CDR3 is 14 residues. V shed 4 bases, J shed 8 bases, and the junction held 8 bases outside the gene matches. The germline V gene has CDR1 SGHRS and CDR2 YFSETQ. A word on this clone: Its antigen is as yet unknown.

The PCR employed 60 Vbeta primers together with 13 Jbeta primers. Produced via immunoSEQ multiplex PCR; TCRdb's table is partial and in-frame only. Altogether about 60,000 clones are present, around 70% being singletons, with the ten largest covering just under 20%. The genes are TRBV5-1 and TRBJ1-5, with 8 bases that match TRBD1. Source material: PBMCs. The receptor was derived from a woman aged 60-75 years in good health and CMV-seropositive. The CDR3: CASSIGQGGEPQHF. The CDR3 DNA sequence: TGCGCCAGCAGCATAGGACAGGGCGGGGAGCCCCAGCATTTT.